The entry below describes one T cell receptor beta chain. Its cognate antigen is unknown. Use of 60 Vbeta and 13 Jbeta primers characterized the PCR. TCRdb's copy holds only in-frame clones and misses some; the assay was immunoSEQ multiplex PCR. The table lists 110,000 or so clones, 74% of them singletons, with roughly 4.2% in the top ten. Looked up from germline, CDR1 is SGHRS and CDR2 is YFSETQ. The CDR3 consists of 15 residues. This record belongs to a study of cytomegalovirus exposure and HLA in healthy donors. Findings and limits, study-wide: There were under 200 TCR beta chains listed as cytomegalovirus-associated. TCR beta chains associated with HLA were, in a later analysis, more clonally expanded than equally common others. Prediction of most subjects' HLA-A and HLA-B alleles by TCR beta sequences was reportedly accurate.

The clonotype was recovered from a woman aged 40-49 years in good health and CMV-seropositive. V usage is TRBV5-1 and J usage is TRBJ2-5, with D perhaps TRBD2 (5 bases). The DNA end is more similar to TRBJ2-7, so the J call may be wrong. The material sequenced was PBMCs. The CDR3 spells CASSLDPGVRSEQYF. The DNA for the CDR3 is TGCGCCAGCAGCTTGGATCCCGGGGTGAGGAGCGAGCAGTACTTC.